This is a list of T cell receptor beta chains from one sample in a study of Ad26.COV2.S vaccination and SARS-CoV-2 variants. Sequencing was performed with immunoSEQ multiplex PCR; in TCRdb, only in-frame clones are kept and a portion is missing. Seen here are about 400,000 clones, about nine tenths observed once, and the top ten hold around 2%. The sample in question was peripheral blood, obtained in a trial of Ad26.COV2.S vaccine versus placebo. The origin of the receptors is a person between 18 and 60 years old who received the Ad26.COV2.S COVID-19 vaccine or a placebo. CDR3s include the opening cysteine and the closing phenylalanine or tryptophan. A D gene is named only where the DNA matches it firmly. Part of the rows lack a size; the others show once, few, many or a class for expanded clones.

D,J,V,size,DNA,CDR3
NA,TRBJ2-5,TRBV20-1,NA,TGCAGTTTAGACTTCCAAGAGACCCAGTACTTC,CSLDFQETQYF
TRBD2,TRBJ2-3,TRBV5-4,NA,TGTGCCAGCAGCCCCCGGACTAGCGGGAGCGGGCTAGATACGCAGTATTTT,CASSPRTSGSGLDTQYF
NA,TRBJ2-1,TRBV7-8,NA,TGTGCCAGCAGCTTAATCTGGGGGCCGGGTCAAGCGGAGAATGAGCAGTTCTTC,CASSLIWGPGQAENEQFF
TRBD1,TRBJ2-1,TRBV11-3,NA,TGTGCCAGCAGCTTAGCGCCGAGGTTCCAGGGGGCGGGCAATGAGCAGTTCTTC,CASSLAPRFQGAGNEQFF
TRBD1,TRBJ2-4,TRBV19,NA,TGTGCCAGTAGGGCCGGAAGGACAGGGGGGACCAAAAACATTCAGTACTTC,CASRAGRTGGTKNIQYF
TRBD2,TRBJ2-1,TRBV28,once,TGTGCCAGCAGTGAGACTAGCGCCGGAGGAGATGAGCAGTTCTTC,CASSETSAGGDEQFF
NA,TRBJ2-7,TRBV6-5,NA,TGTGCCACCACAGGGTGGTCCCCTCCCTACGAGCAGTACTTC,CATTGWSPPYEQYF
TRBD2,TRBJ2-1,TRBV11-1,NA,TGTGCCAGCAGCCGGCGGCTAGCGGGAGAGGGTGAGCAGTTCTTC,CASSRRLAGEGEQFF
NA,TRBJ1-2,TRBV28,once,TGTGCCAGCAGTTTCCGCCTCTATGGCTACACCTTC,CASSFRLYGYTF
NA,TRBJ2-7,TRBV27,NA,TGTGCCAGCAGCCCCCTCCTCGGGAACGGGCCGGGGGAGCAGTACTTC,CASSPLLGNGPGEQYF
NA,TRBJ2-3,TRBV6-5,NA,TGTGCCAGCAGCCCCCAGCGCACAGATACGCAGTATTTT,CASSPQRTDTQYF
NA,TRBJ2-7,TRBV3-1/TRBV3-2,NA,TGTGCCAGCAGCCAAGACCTTTCCTACGAGCAGTACTTC,CASSQDLSYEQYF
NA,TRBJ2-5,TRBV5-5,NA,TGTGCCAGCAGCTTGGCCCAGGGAACGGAGACCCAGTACTTC,CASSLAQGTETQYF
NA,TRBJ2-5,TRBV4-1,NA,TGCGCCAGCAGCCAATATATGACAGTAGTAAAGGAGACCCAGTACTTC,CASSQYMTVVKETQYF
NA,TRBJ1-5,TRBV30,NA,TGTGCCTGGAGTTATGGCAATCAGCCCCAGCATTTT,CAWSYGNQPQHF
TRBD2,TRBJ2-3,TRBV7-9,NA,TGTGCCAGCAGCGATCCTGCGGGAGTTGGGGATACGCAGTATTTT,CASSDPAGVGDTQYF
NA,TRBJ1-5,TRBV19,NA,TGTGCCAGTAGTATGGGCCCTCGAAGTGATCAGCCCCAGCATTTT,CASSMGPRSDQPQHF
TRBD2,TRBJ2-7,TRBV29-1,NA,TGCAGCGTTGATTTGGCGGGGGATCGGCAGTACTTC,CSVDLAGDRQYF
NA,TRBJ2-7,TRBV21-1,NA,TGTGCCAGCAGCAAAGGAAAGGGTTTGAGGTATGAGCAGTACTTC,CASSKGKGLRYEQYF
TRBD1,TRBJ1-2,TRBV27,NA,TGTGCCAGCAGTCCTGGACAGGCACACGACTATGGCTACACCTTC,CASSPGQAHDYGYTF